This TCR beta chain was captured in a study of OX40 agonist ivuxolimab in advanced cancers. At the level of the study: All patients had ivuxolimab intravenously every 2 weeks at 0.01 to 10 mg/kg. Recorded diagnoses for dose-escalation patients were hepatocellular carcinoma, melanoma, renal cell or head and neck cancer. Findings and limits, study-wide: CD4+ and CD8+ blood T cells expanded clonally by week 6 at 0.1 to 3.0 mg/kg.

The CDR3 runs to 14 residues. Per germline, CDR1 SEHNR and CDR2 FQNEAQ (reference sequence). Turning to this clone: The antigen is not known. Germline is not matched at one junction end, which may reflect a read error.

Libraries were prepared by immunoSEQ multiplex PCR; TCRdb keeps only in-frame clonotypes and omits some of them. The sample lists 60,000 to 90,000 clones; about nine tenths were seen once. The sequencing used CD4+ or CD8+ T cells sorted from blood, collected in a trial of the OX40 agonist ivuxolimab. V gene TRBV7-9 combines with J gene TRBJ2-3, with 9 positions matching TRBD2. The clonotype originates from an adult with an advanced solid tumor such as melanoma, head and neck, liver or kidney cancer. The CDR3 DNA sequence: TGTGCCAGCAGCTTAGAGGGACTAGCCCATCGCGGGAATTTT. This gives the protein CASSLEGLAHRGNF.